A selection of T cell receptor beta chains follows, all from one sample in a study of blood T cells in healthy people across ages. TCRdb processed the 5' RACE reads anew with MiXCR; each CDR3 protein has one entry. The table lists 550,000 to 750,000 distinct CDR3 sequences, around a fifth of them singletons, with 3.5% to 4% in the top ten. Sequenced: blood. The source is a man between 70 and 80 years old in good health. Both conserved end residues are part of each CDR3. D genes are given only for firm matches. Clone size is shown for a subset of rows, as once, few, many or a class of expanded clone.

-	TRBV4-1	TRBJ2-7	few	CASSQGVRQDFYEQYF	TGCGCCAGCAGCCAAGGGGTTCGACAGGACTTCTACGAGCAGTACTTC
-	TRBV29-1	TRBJ2-5	many	CSGRRGRETQYF	TGCAGCGGCAGGAGGGGGCGAGAGACCCAGTACTTC
-	TRBV20-1	TRBJ1-2	few	CSARIWRGSDYGYTF	TGCAGTGCTAGGATATGGAGGGGCAGTGACTATGGCTACACCTTC
TRBD1	TRBV25-1	TRBJ2-3	few	CASSTDRFTDTQYF	TGTGCCAGCAGTACGGACAGGTTCACAGATACGCAGTATTTT
TRBD1	TRBV6-6	TRBJ1-6	-	CAIRGQNDSPLHF	TGTGCCATCAGGGGACAGAACGATTCACCCCTCCACTTT
-	TRBV24-1	TRBJ2-7	-	CATSDRGSYEQYF	TGTGCCACCAGTGACCGGGGATCCTACGAGCAGTACTTC
-	TRBV4-1	TRBJ2-7	-	CASSQVMAGGGHEQYF	TGCGCCAGCAGCCAAGTAATGGCAGGGGGAGGCCACGAGCAGTACTTC
-	TRBV12-3/TRBV12-4	TRBJ1-2	few	CASSLTGPINYGYTF	TGTGCCAGCAGTTTAACGGGACCCATCAACTATGGCTACACCTTC
-	TRBV25-1	TRBJ2-7	-	CASSGLTSYEQHF	TGTGCCAGCAGTGGTCTTACAAGCTACGAGCAGCACTTC
-	TRBV19	TRBJ2-4	few	CASSIRVAKNIQYF	TGTGCCAGTAGTATCCGGGTAGCCAAAAACATTCAGTACTTC
-	TRBV11-2	TRBJ2-7	-	CASSLFSGSYEQYF	TGTGCCAGCAGCTTATTCTCCGGTTCCTACGAGCAGTACTTC
-	TRBV7-9	TRBJ2-7	few	CASSFGGLDEQYF	TGTGCCAGCAGCTTTGGAGGGTTGGACGAGCAGTACTTC
-	TRBV3-1	TRBJ2-1	many	CASSHLADEQFF	TGTGCCAGCAGCCACCTCGCCGATGAGCAGTTCTTC
TRBD1	TRBV4-1	TRBJ1-4	-	CASSQPRGQGIGSTNEKLFF	TGCGCCAGCAGCCAACCCAGGGGACAGGGGATCGGGTCAACCAATGAAAAACTGTTTTTT
TRBD2	TRBV12-3/TRBV12-4	TRBJ2-3	few	CASSYPTSPLLRQYF	TGTGCCAGCAGTTACCCGACTAGCCCCCTTTTGAGGCAGTATTTT
TRBD2	TRBV6-2/TRBV6-3	TRBJ2-7	-	CASSYSSSGNYEQYF	TGTGCCAGCAGTTACTCGAGTAGCGGGAACTACGAGCAGTACTTC
TRBD2	TRBV11-2	TRBJ2-7	-	CASSPLAGGSGYEQYF	TGTGCCAGCAGCCCACTAGCGGGAGGTAGTGGGTACGAGCAGTACTTC
-	TRBV10-3	TRBJ2-2	few	CAISWDSPPGTGELFF	TGTGCCATCAGCTGGGACTCCCCACCGGGTACCGGGGAGCTGTTTTTT
-	TRBV7-2	TRBJ2-7	many	CASSLTWTTSYEQYF	TGTGCCAGCAGCCTAACTTGGACCACGTCCTACGAGCAGTACTTC
TRBD2	TRBV5-8	TRBJ2-4	-	CASSVRQAGGAKNIQYF	TGTGCCAGCAGCGTCAGGCAAGCGGGAGGTGCCAAAAACATTCAGTACTTC
-	TRBV5-1	TRBJ2-6	-	CASSPQGYGANVLTF	TGCGCCAGCAGCCCCCAGGGGTATGGGGCCAACGTCCTGACTTTC
TRBD2	TRBV25-1	TRBJ2-4	-	CASSNSGGVAKNIQYF	TGTGCCAGCAGTAACTCTGGGGGGGTAGCCAAAAACATTCAGTACTTC
TRBD1	TRBV27	TRBJ2-7	-	CASSLRGGQGKYEQYF	TGTGCCAGCAGTTTAAGAGGTGGACAGGGGAAATACGAGCAGTACTTC
TRBD1	TRBV27	TRBJ2-7	few	CASSIGSGTGAYEQYF	TGTGCCAGCAGTATAGGCTCCGGGACAGGGGCCTACGAGCAGTACTTC
-	TRBV7-9	TRBJ2-6	few	CASSLNTGSGANVLTF	TGTGCCAGCAGCCTAAATACAGGGTCTGGGGCCAACGTCCTGACTTTC
-	TRBV4-3	TRBJ2-2	-	CASSQGPLGARNTGELFF	TGCGCCAGCAGCCAAGGTCCACTAGGGGCCCGGAACACCGGGGAGCTGTTTTTT
TRBD1	TRBV20-1	TRBJ2-7	-	CSALTGAGTYEQYF	TGCAGTGCTCTAACAGGGGCAGGTACCTACGAGCAGTACTTC
TRBD2	TRBV20-1	TRBJ2-3	-	CSATTSGRPRGDTQYF	TGCAGTGCAACTACTAGCGGGAGGCCCCGAGGAGATACGCAGTATTTT
-	TRBV7-2	TRBJ2-1	many	CASSSLYNEQFF	TGTGCCAGCAGCTCTCTTTACAATGAGCAGTTCTTC
-	TRBV6-5	TRBJ1-5	-	CASSTGSNQPQHF	TGTGCCAGCAGTACGGGATCGAATCAGCCCCAGCATTTT
TRBD1	TRBV20-1	TRBJ1-6	-	CSARPGQAYNSPLHF	TGCAGTGCTAGGCCGGGACAGGCCTATAATTCACCCCTCCACTTT
-	TRBV13	TRBJ1-1	few	CASSLEQSNTEAFF	TGTGCCAGCAGCTTAGAACAGTCGAACACTGAAGCTTTCTTT
TRBD1	TRBV3-1	TRBJ2-1	many	CASSQDWTGIEFF	TGTGCCAGCAGCCAAGATTGGACAGGGATTGAGTTCTTC
-	TRBV6-2/TRBV6-3	TRBJ2-3	-	CASSYIFGEHSTDTQYF	TGTGCCAGCAGTTACATATTCGGGGAACATAGCACAGATACGCAGTATTTT
-	TRBV7-2	TRBJ2-5	-	CASSLRNEHFF	TGTGCCAGCAGCTTAAGAAATGAGCACTTCTTC
TRBD2	TRBV3-1	TRBJ2-1	-	CASSQDWVSGSKNEQFF	TGTGCCAGCAGCCAAGATTGGGTTAGCGGGAGTAAAAATGAGCAGTTCTTC
TRBD1	TRBV20-1	TRBJ1-4	many	CSARTGGGEKLFF	TGCAGTGCCCGGACAGGGGGCGGTGAAAAACTGTTTTTT
-	TRBV7-9	TRBJ2-2	few	CANGYRASGELFF	TGTGCCAACGGATACAGGGCATCAGGGGAGCTGTTTTTT
-	TRBV7-9	TRBJ1-6	-	CASSLDFSGISPLHF	TGTGCCAGCAGCTTAGATTTCTCGGGGATTTCACCCCTCCACTTT
-	TRBV20-1	TRBJ2-1	few	CSADKRSSYNEQFF	TGCAGTGCTGATAAACGGAGCTCCTACAATGAGCAGTTCTTC
-	TRBV6-6	TRBJ1-4	many	CASSTPGREKLFF	TGTGCCAGCAGCACCCCAGGGAGGGAAAAACTGTTTTTT
TRBD2	TRBV7-6	TRBJ2-1	-	CASSLASTSGRYNEQFF	TGTGCCAGCAGCTTAGCGTCGACCAGCGGGAGGTACAATGAGCAGTTCTTC
-	TRBV20-1	TRBJ1-1	many	CSARVLNTEAFF	TGCAGTGCTAGAGTGTTGAACACTGAAGCTTTCTTT
TRBD1	TRBV4-1	TRBJ2-5	-	CASSYPGTGSREQYF	TGCGCCAGCAGCTACCCCGGGACAGGGTCGCGGGAGCAGTACTTC
-	TRBV5-1	TRBJ1-6	few	CASSLEGRANSPLHF	TGCGCCAGCAGCTTGGAAGGTCGGGCGAATTCACCCCTCCACTTT
TRBD2	TRBV10-1	TRBJ2-3	-	CASSPGGGVDTQYF	TGCGCCAGCAGCCCCGGGGGGGGCGTAGATACGCAGTATTTT
-	TRBV3-1	TRBJ1-5	-	CASSATSSNQPQHF	TGTGCCAGCAGCGCTACAAGTAGCAATCAGCCCCAGCATTTT